This note documents a single TCR beta chain sequence. In germline, CDR1 is SGHTA, CDR2 FQGNSA. V lost 2 bases and J lost 3, with 11 bases in between. The CDR3 totals 14 residues. Data came from immunoSEQ multiplex PCR; TCRdb stores just in-frame clones and leaves some out. This sample has fewer than 250,000 clones, with 86% found just once. This sample is part of a study of blood T cell repertoires in COVID-19. On the study more broadly: T cells, B-cell-depleted T cells, or PBMCs provided the cDNA or gDNA that served as material.

Input material: peripheral blood. The TCR was taken from a woman aged 55-69 years who had recovered from COVID-19. The J gene is TRBJ2-7, the V gene TRBV7-2; D uncertain. This CDR3 reads CASSLHGTGYEQYF. The CDR3 DNA reads TGTGCCAGCAGCTTACACGGTACCGGCTACGAGCAGTACTTC.